Sequencing of this T cell receptor beta chain was carried out in a study of blood T cell repertoires in COVID-19. Across the study: Acute-phase and convalescent COVID-19 samples originated in the United States, Italy and Spain. Sources were T cells, B-cell-depleted T cells, or PBMCs; the material itself was cDNA or gDNA.

The CDR3 runs 13 residues. Trimming took off 5 bases at V and 6 bases at J, with 8 bases between the two ends. This table comes from immunoSEQ multiplex PCR, and its TCRdb copy is limited to in-frame clones, with some not included. The sample records some 350,000 clones, 88% being singletons. The receptor was derived from a woman in her sixties or seventies with COVID-19, enrolled during active disease. The rearrangement links TRBV12-3 or TRBV12-4 to TRBJ1-6, with D hard to call. The sequencing sample was made of peripheral blood. In nucleotides, the CDR3 is TGTGCCAGCAGTACCTTACTTAATTCACCCCTCCACTTT. Translating gives CASSTLLNSPLHF.